These 15 T cell receptor beta chains originate from one sample sequenced in a study of T cell responses to AZD1222 COVID-19 vaccine. Method: immunoSEQ multiplex PCR; TCRdb's copy keeps in-frame clones and lacks some. The sample includes some 70,000 clones, approximately 85% of them seen just once. Sequencing used peripheral blood, obtained on day 0 of AZD1222 vaccination. The receptors here all came from an adult in good health.

The chain recombines TRBV3-1 (or the pseudogene TRBV3-2) with TRBJ2-7; a possible D gene is TRBD2 (5 bases). Trimming pared 1 base from V and 3 bases from J, leaving 13 bases between. The CDR3 runs 15 residues. Germline lookup yields CDR1 LGHDT and CDR2 YNNKEL (reference sequence). The DNA of the CDR3 is TGTGCCAGCAGCCAAGGCGGTGGGAGATACTACGAGCAGTACTTC. As protein: CASSQGGGRYYEQYF.

The sample holds one count of this clone. The chain links TRBV9 to TRBJ2-2, with D possibly matching TRBD2 (6 bases). Trimming took 3 bases from V and 0 from J, leaving 12 bases between them. CDR1 is SGDLS and CDR2 is YYNGEE in the germline V gene. The CDR3 runs to 16 residues. The CDR3 here is CASSEAAGTNTGELFF. In DNA form, the CDR3 reads TGTGCCAGCAGCGAGGCCGCGGGGACGAACACCGGGGAGCTGTTTTTT. The variable domain in full, completed from reference TRBV9 and TRBJ2-2, reads DSGVTQTPKHLITATGQRVTLRCSPRSGDLSVYWYQQSLDQGLQFLIQYYNGEERAKGNILERFSAQQFPDLHSELNLSSLELGDSALYFCASSEAAGTNTGELFFGEGSRLTVL.

The J gene is TRBJ1-3, the V gene TRBV5-1, with a weak D call TRBD1 (5 bases). The CDR3 is 18 residues long. The germline V and J ends were trimmed by 4 bases and 0 bases, with 20 bases remaining between them. Germline loops: CDR1 SGHRS, CDR2 YFSETQ. The CDR3 sequence is CASSPTQGASDSGNTIYF. As DNA, the CDR3 is TGCGCCAGCAGCCCCACCCAAGGGGCTTCAGACTCTGGAAACACCATATATTTT. Filled out from reference TRBV5-1 and TRBJ1-3, the complete variable domain reads KAGVTQTPRYLIKTRGQQVTLSCSPISGHRSVSWYQQTPGQGLQFLFEYFSETQRNKGNFPGRFSGRQFSNSRSEMNVSTLELGDSALYLCASSPTQGASDSGNTIYFGEGSWLTVV.

The V gene is TRBV5-1, the J gene TRBJ1-4; TRBD1 is a possible D gene (5 bases). Between the trimmed V and J ends, which lost 0 bases and 7 bases, there was a span of 13 bases. CDR1 and CDR2 (germline): SGHRS, YFSETQ. This CDR3 has 15 amino acids. The chain's CDR3 is CASSLGRAKSEKLFF. CDR3 sequence (DNA): TGCGCCAGCAGCTTGGGCAGGGCTAAGAGTGAAAAACTGTTTTTT.

A single count supports this clone. CDR3 DNA: TGTGCCAGCAGCTTAGAAGTAGGAAGGGGCGGCAATGAGCAGTTCTTC. Its translation is CASSLEVGRGGNEQFF. The genes are TRBV7-3 and TRBJ2-1; weak D call: TRBD1 (5 bases). The CDR3 has 16 amino acids. The V and J ends lost 2 bases and 6 bases respectively, with 17 bases between them. Germline V lookup: CDR1 SGHTA, CDR2 FQGTGA.

About this clone itself: This specimen includes other DNA sequences encoding the same CDR3. The V call is TRBV7-2, the J call TRBJ2-7; tentative D call: TRBD2 (5 bases). CDR3 length equals 14 residues. Trimming took off 5 bases at V and 0 bases at J, with 11 bases between the two ends. Germline V gene sequence: CDR1 SGHTA, CDR2 FQGNSA. CDR3 residues: CASSSNRDSYEQYF. CDR3 DNA: TGTGCCAGCAGCAGTAACCGGGACTCCTACGAGCAGTACTTC. The entire variable domain, with the rest obtained from reference TRBV7-2 and TRBJ2-7, is as follows: GAGVSQSPSNKVTEKGKDVELRCDPISGHTALYWYRQSLGQGLEFLIYFQGNSAPDKSGLPSDRFSAERTGGSVSTLTIQRTQQEDSAVYLCASSSNRDSYEQYFGPGTRLTVT.

The rearrangement joins TRBV12-3 or TRBV12-4 to TRBJ1-2, with D possibly being TRBD1 (6 bases). Between the trimmed V and J ends, which lost 6 bases and 5 bases, there was a span of 13 bases. This CDR3 region has 13 residues. DNA of the CDR3: TGTGCCAGCAGGAGTGGGGGCAGATATGGCTACACCTTC. Protein sequence: CASRSGGRYGYTF.

This clone was seen a single time. V and J are TRBV7-9 and TRBJ1-1; TRBD1 aligns across 9 bases. This CDR3 comprises 15 residues. V lost 4 bases, J lost 4 bases, and 7 bases stayed unmatched. The germline V gene has CDR1 SEHNR and CDR2 FQNEAQ (reference sequence). CDR3 coding DNA: TGTGCCAGCAGCTCCCTAGACAGGGGGGGCACTGAAGCTTTCTTT. Protein product: CASSSLDRGGTEAFF. The full variable domain, rest sourced from reference TRBV7-9 and TRBJ1-1, is DTGVSQNPRHKITKRGQNVTFRCDPISEHNRLYWYRQTLGQGPEFLTYFQNEAQLEKSRLLSDRFSAERPKGSFSTLEIQRTEQGDSAMYLCASSSLDRGGTEAFFGQGTRLTVV.

The J gene is TRBJ1-1, the V gene TRBV11-3; 11 bases match TRBD1. V shed 2 bases and J 6 bases; nucleotides not matched to a gene: 8. This CDR3 is 16 amino acids long. Germline V gene sequence: CDR1 SGHNT, CDR2 YENEEA. DNA for the CDR3: TGTGCCAGCAGCTTACGCCCCGGACAGGGGGCGGCTGAAGCTTTCTTT. Translation: CASSLRPGQGAAEAFF.

The chain is built from TRBV10-3 and TRBJ2-3, with TRBD2 identical over 8 bases. J was trimmed by 2 bases and V by 0 bases; bases with no gene match: 7. CDR1 and CDR2 from the germline V gene are ENHRY and SYGVKD. CDR3 size: 17 residues. CDR3 loop: CAISESAAGGVTDTQYF. In DNA, the CDR3 is TGTGCCATCAGTGAGTCAGCGGCGGGGGGCGTCACAGATACGCAGTATTTT.

V gene TRBV27 combines with J gene TRBJ1-2; D is possibly TRBD1 (5 bases). Germline-derived CDR1 and CDR2 are MNHEY and SMNVEV (reference sequence). This CDR3 has 14 amino acids. The V gene lost 3 bases and the J gene lost 1 base, with 9 bases spanning the gap. For the CDR3, the DNA is TGTGCCAGCAGTTTTCGCCAGGGTAACTATGGCTACACCTTC. It translates to CASSFRQGNYGYTF.

V usage is TRBV12-3 or TRBV12-4 and J usage is TRBJ2-7; D is unresolved. CDR3 length equals 13 residues. V shed 3 bases and J shed 9 bases, with 15 bases lying between them. The CDR3 DNA follows: TGTGCCAGCAGTTTGAGAAGGGTGGCATGGCAGTACTTC. Its protein product is CASSLRRVAWQYF.

The chain combines TRBV4-1 with TRBJ2-5; D is uncertain. CDR3 length equals 14 residues. The germline CDR1 and CDR2 sequences are MGHRA and YSYEKL. V lost 1 base and J lost 2, with 8 bases in between. The CDR3 coding sequence is TGCGCCAGCAGCCAAGTACGTCTACAAGAGACCCAGTACTTC. It is translated as CASSQVRLQETQYF.

The chain joins TRBV6-2 or TRBV6-3 to TRBJ1-2; no clear D gene. V shed 0 bases and J shed 4 bases, with 15 bases lying between them. CDR3 size: 16 residues. Germline values: CDR1 MNHEY, CDR2 SVGEGT. This CDR3 is CASSYSNALPVYGYTF. CDR3 in DNA: TGTGCCAGCAGTTACTCGAATGCATTACCTGTCTATGGCTACACCTTC.

V and J are TRBV27 and TRBJ2-7; D may be TRBD1 (6 bases). Germline CDR1 is MNHEY and CDR2 is SMNVEV (reference sequence). The CDR3 length is 14 residues. Trimming stripped 5 bases from V and 6 bases from J, with 17 bases between. The CDR3, as DNA: TGTGCCAGCAGTCAACAGGGTGTTGTGACCGAGCAGTACTTC. Encoded protein: CASSQQGVVTEQYF.